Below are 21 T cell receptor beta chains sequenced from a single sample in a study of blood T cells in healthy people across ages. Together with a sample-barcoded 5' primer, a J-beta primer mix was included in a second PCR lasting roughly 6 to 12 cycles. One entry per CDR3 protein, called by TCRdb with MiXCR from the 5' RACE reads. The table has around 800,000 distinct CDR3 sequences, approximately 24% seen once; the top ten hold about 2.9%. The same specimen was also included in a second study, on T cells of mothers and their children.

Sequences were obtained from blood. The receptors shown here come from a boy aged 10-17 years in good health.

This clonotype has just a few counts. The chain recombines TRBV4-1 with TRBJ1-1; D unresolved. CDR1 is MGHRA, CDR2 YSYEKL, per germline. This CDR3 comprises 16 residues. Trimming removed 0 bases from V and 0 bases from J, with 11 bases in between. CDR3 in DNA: TGCGCCAGCAGCCAAGATCTCTCAGGCCTGAACACTGAAGCTTTCTTT. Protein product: CASSQDLSGLNTEAFF.

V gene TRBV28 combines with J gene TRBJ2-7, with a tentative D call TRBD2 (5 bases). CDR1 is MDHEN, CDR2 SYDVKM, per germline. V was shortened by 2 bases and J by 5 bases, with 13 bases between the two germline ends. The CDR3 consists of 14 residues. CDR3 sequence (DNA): TGTGCCAGCAGTTTAGTCGGGCGAGGGAACGAGCAGTACTTC. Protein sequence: CASSLVGRGNEQYF. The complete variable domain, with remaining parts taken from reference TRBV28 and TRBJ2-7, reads DVKVTQSSRYLVKRTGEKVFLECVQDMDHENMFWYRQDPGLGLRLIYFSYDVKMKEKGDIPEGYSVSREKKERFSLILESASTNQTSMYLCASSLVGRGNEQYFGPGTRLTVT.

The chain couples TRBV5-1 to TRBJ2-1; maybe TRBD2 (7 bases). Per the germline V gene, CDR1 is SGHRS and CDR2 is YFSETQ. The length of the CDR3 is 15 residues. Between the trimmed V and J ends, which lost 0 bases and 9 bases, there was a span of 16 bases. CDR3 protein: CASSLEVGGLSEQFF. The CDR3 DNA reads TGCGCCAGCAGCTTGGAAGTGGGGGGGCTGAGTGAGCAGTTCTTC.

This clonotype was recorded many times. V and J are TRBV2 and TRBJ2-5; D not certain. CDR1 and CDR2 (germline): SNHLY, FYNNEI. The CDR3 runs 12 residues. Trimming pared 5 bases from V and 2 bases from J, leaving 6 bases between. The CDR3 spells CASSKQQETQYF. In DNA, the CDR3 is TGTGCCAGCAGTAAGCAGCAAGAGACCCAGTACTTC. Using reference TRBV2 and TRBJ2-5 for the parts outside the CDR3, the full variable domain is EPEVTQTPSHQVTQMGQEVILRCVPISNHLYFYWYRQILGQKVEFLVSFYNNEISEKSEIFDDQFSVERPDGSNFTLKIRSTKLEDSAMYFCASSKQQETQYFGPGTRLLVL.

The CDR3 DNA reads as TGTGCCAGCAGTTACTGGGGTACTGAAGCTTTCTTT. Its protein is CASSYWGTEAFF. V gene TRBV6-2 or TRBV6-3 combines with J gene TRBJ1-1; D unclear. This CDR3 has 12 amino acids. The germline V gene has CDR1 MNHEY and CDR2 SVGEGT. Deletions cut 1 base from V and 5 bases from J, with 5 bases between.

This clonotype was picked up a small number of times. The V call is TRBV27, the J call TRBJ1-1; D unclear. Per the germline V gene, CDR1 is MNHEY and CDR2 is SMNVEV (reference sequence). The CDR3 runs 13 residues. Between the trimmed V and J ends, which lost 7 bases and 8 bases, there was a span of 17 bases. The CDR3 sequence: CASTTRGGREAFF. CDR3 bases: TGTGCCAGCACCACCCGGGGAGGAAGGGAAGCTTTCTTT.

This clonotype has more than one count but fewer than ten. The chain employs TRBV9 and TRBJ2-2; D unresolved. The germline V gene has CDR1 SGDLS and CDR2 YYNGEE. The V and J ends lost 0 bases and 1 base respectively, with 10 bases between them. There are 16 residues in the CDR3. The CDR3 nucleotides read TGTGCCAGCAGCGTAGATAAGGGTCAGAACACCGGGGAGCTGTTTTTT. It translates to CASSVDKGQNTGELFF.

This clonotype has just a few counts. For the CDR3, the DNA is TGTGCCAGCAGTTACTCGGGGGTTAGCACTGAAGCTTTCTTT. Translation gives CASSYSGVSTEAFF. The genes are TRBV6-5 and TRBJ1-1, with a weak D call TRBD1 (5 bases). V lost 0 bases and J lost 4, with 9 bases in between. Germline assignment: CDR1 MNHEY and CDR2 SVGAGI. The CDR3 spans 14 residues.

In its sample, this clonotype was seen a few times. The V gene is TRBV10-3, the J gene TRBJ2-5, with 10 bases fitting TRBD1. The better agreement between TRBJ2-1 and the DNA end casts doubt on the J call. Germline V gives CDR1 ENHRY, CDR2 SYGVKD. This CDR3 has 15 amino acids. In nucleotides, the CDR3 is TGTGCCATCAGTGAAGGGACAGGGGCCTACAATGAGCAGTTCTTC. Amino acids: CAISEGTGAYNEQFF.

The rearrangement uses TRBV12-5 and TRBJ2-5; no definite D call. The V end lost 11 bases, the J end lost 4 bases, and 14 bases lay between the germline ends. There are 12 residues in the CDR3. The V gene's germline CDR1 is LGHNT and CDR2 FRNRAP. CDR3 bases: TGTGCTGGTGCCACGACCGGAGAGACCCAGTACTTC. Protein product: CAGATTGETQYF. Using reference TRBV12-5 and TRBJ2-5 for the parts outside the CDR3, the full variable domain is DARVTQTPRHKVTEMGQEVTMRCQPILGHNTVFWYRQTMMQGLELLAYFRNRAPLDDSGMPKDRFSAEMPDATLATLKIQPSEPRDSAVYFCAGATTGETQYFGPGTRLLVL.

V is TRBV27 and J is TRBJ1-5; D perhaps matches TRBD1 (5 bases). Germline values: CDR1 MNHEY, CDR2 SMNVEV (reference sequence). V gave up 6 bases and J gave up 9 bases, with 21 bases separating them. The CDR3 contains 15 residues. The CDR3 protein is CASSPGGGTARPQHF. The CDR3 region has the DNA TGTGCCAGCAGCCCTGGGGGGGGAACGGCCCGGCCCCAGCATTTT.

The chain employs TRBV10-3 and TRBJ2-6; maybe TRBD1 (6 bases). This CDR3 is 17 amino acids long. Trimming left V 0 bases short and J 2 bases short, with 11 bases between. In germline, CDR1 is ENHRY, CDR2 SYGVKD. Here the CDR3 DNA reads TGTGCCATCAGTGAGTCGGGGGCAGGAGCTGGGGCCAACGTCCTGACTTTC. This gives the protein CAISESGAGAGANVLTF.

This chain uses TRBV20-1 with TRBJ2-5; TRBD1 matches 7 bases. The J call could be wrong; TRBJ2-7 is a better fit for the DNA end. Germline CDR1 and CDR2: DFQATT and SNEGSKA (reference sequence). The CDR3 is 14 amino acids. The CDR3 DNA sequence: TGCAGTGCTTTTAAGACAGGGCTGCCCCACGAGCAGTACTTC. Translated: CSAFKTGLPHEQYF.

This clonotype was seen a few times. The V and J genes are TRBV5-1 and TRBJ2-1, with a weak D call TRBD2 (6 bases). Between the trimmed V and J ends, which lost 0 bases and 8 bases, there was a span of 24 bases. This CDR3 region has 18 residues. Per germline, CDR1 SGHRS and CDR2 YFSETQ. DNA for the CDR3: TGCGCCAGCAGCTTGGGCGTCGTAGTGGGGGGACCTACATATGAGCAGTTCTTC. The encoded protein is CASSLGVVVGGPTYEQFF.

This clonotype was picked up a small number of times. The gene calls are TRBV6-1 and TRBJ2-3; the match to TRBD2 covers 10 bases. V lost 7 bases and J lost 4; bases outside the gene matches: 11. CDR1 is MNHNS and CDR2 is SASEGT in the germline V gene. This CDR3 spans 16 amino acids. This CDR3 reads CASNDPAGGDADTQYF. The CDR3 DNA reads TGTGCCAGCAACGACCCAGCGGGGGGGGATGCAGATACGCAGTATTTT.

CDR3 loop: CASSKGDEQFF. The CDR3 nucleotides are TGTGCCAGCAGTAAGGGAGATGAGCAGTTCTTC. V usage is TRBV12-3 or TRBV12-4 and J usage is TRBJ2-1; a possible D gene is TRBD2 (5 bases). This CDR3 region has 11 residues. V lost 5 bases to trimming and J lost 8 bases, with 7 bases between them.

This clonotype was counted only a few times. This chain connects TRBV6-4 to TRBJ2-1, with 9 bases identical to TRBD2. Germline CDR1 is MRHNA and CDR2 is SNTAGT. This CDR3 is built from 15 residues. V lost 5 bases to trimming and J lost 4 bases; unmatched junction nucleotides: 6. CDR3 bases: TGTGCCAGCAGTATTGTAGCGGGGGAATACAATGAGCAGTTCTTC. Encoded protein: CASSIVAGEYNEQFF.

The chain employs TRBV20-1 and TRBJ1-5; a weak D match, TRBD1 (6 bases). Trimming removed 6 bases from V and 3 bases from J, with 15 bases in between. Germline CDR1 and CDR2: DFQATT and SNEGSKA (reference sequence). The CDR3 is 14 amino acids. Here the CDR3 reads CSANPGANNQPQHF. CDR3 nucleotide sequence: TGCAGTGCCAATCCGGGGGCAAACAATCAGCCCCAGCATTTT.

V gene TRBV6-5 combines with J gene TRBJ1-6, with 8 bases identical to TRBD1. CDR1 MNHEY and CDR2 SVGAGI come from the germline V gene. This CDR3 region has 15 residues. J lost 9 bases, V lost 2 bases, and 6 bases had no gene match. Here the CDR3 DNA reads TGTGCCAGCAGTTACCGGCAGGGGGCCGGTTCACCCCTCCACTTT. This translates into CASSYRQGAGSPLHF.

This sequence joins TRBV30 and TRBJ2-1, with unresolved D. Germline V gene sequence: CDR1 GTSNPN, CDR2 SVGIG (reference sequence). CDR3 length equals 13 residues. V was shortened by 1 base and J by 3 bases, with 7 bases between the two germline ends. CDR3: CAWSAYYYNEQFF. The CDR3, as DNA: TGTGCCTGGAGTGCGTACTACTACAATGAGCAGTTCTTC.

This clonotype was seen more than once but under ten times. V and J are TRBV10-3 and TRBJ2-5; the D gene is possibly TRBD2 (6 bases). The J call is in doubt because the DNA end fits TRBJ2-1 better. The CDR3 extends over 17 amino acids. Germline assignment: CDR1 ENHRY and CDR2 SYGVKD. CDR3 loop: CAISELRSSGGGNEQFF. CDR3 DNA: TGTGCCATCAGTGAATTGAGGAGTTCGGGTGGAGGGAATGAGCAGTTCTTC.